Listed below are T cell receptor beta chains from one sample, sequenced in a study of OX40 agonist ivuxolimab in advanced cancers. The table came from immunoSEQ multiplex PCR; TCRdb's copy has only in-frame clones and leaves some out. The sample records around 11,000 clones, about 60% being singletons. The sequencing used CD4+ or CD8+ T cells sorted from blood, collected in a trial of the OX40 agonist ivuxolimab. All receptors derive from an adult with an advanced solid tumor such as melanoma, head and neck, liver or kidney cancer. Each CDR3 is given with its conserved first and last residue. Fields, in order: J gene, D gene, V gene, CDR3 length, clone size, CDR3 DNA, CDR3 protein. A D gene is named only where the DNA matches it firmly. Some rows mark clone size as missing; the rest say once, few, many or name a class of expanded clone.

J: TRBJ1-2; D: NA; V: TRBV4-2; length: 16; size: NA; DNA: TGTGCCAGCAGCCATCAGAACGACTTCCAAACGTCCGGCTACACCTTC; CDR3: CASSHQNDFQTSGYTF
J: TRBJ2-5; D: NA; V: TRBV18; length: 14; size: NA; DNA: TGTGCCAGCTCACCATGGGCAGTACAAGAGACCCAGTACTTC; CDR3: CASSPWAVQETQYF
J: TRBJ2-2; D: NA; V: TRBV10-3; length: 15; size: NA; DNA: TGTGCCATCGGGGATCGGAGTTCGAACACCGGGGAGCTGTTTTTT; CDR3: CAIGDRSSNTGELFF
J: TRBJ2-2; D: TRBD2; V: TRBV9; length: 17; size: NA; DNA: TGTGCCAGCAGCGTAGGGGCACTAGCGGGACGGGCCGGGGAGCTGTTTTTT; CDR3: CASSVGALAGRAGELFF
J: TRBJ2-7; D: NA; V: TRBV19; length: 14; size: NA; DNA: TGTGCCAGTAGTATTTCCGGGAGCAGCAACGAGCAGTACTTC; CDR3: CASSISGSSNEQYF
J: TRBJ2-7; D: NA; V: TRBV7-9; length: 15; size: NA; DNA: TGTGCCAGCAGACTCACAGGGCTGGAGGACTACGAGCAGTACTTC; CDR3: CASRLTGLEDYEQYF
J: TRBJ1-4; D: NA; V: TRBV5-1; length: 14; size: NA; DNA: TGCGCCAGCAGCTACACAGGAGCTAATGAAAAACTGTTTTTT; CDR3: CASSYTGANEKLFF
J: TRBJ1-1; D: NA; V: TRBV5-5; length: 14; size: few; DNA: TGTGCCAGCAGCTCCGGGCCCTCCGGCACTGAAGCTTTCTTT; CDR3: CASSSGPSGTEAFF
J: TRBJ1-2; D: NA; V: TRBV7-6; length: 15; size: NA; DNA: TGTGCCAGCAGCTTAGAAGTAGGCCAAAACTATGGCTACACCTTC; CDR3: CASSLEVGQNYGYTF
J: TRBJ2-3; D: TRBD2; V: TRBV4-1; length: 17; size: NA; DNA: TGCGCCAGCAGCCTACAAGGACTAGCGGGGAGCACAGATACGCAGTATTTT; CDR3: CASSLQGLAGSTDTQYF
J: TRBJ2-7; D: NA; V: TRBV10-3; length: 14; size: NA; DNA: TGTGCCATCGATGGCGGGCCGAGCTCCTACGAGCAGTACTTC; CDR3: CAIDGGPSSYEQYF
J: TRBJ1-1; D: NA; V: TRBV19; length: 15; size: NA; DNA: TGTGCCAGTAGTACCTCAGGAGTTATGAACACTGAAGCTTTCTTT; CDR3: CASSTSGVMNTEAFF
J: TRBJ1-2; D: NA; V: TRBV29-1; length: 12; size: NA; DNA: TGCAGCGTTCCCGACGGCGGGGGGGGCTACACCTTC; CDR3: CSVPDGGGGYTF
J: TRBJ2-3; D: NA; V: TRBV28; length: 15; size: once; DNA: TGTGCCAGCAGCTCCCTGGGGGAGGCAACGGATACGCAGTATTTT; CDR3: CASSSLGEATDTQYF
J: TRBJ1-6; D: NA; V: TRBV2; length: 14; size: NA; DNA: TGTGCCAGCCGGGACATCTCCTATAATTCACCCCTCCACTTT; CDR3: CASRDISYNSPLHF
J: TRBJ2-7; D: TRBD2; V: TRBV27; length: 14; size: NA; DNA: TGTGCCAGCAGTTCGGGGACTAGTCCCTACGAGCAGTACTTC; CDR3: CASSSGTSPYEQYF
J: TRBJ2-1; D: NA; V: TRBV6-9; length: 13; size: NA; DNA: TGTGCCAGCAGTTACGGGGCGGGCAATGAGCAGTTCTTC; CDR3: CASSYGAGNEQFF
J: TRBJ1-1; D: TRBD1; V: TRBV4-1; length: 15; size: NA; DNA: TGCGCCAGCAGCCAAGTAGAGGGGGCCCTCACTGAAGCTTTCTTT; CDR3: CASSQVEGALTEAFF
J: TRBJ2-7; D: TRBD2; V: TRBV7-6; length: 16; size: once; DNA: TGTGCCAGCAGCTCCAGTACTAGCGGGAGGGGATACGAGCAGTACTTC; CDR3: CASSSSTSGRGYEQYF
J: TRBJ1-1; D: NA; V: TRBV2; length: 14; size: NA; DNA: TGTGCCAGCAGTGCTAGGGACGGGTACACTGAAGCTTTCTTT; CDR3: CASSARDGYTEAFF
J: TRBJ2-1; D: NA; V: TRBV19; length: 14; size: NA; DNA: TGTGCCAGTAGTATTGATGCTAGTTACAATGAGCAGTTCTTC; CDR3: CASSIDASYNEQFF
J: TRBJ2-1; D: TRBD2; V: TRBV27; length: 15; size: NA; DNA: TGTGCCAGCAGTTCACCGGGACTAGCGGTCGATGAGCAGTTCTTC; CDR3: CASSSPGLAVDEQFF
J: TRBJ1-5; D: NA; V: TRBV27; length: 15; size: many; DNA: TGTGCCAGCAGTTTGGGGGCTCTAGGAAATCAGCCCCAGCATTTT; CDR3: CASSLGALGNQPQHF
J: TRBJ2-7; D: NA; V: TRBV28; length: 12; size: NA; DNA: TGTGCCAGCAGCCCCGCGTACTACGAGCAGTACTTC; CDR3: CASSPAYYEQYF
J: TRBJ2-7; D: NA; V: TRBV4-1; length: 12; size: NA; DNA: TGCGCCAGCAGCCAAGATGAGGGGGAGCAGTACTTC; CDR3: CASSQDEGEQYF
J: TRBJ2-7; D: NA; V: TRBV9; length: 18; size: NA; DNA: TGTGCCAGCAGCGCCGGAGACCTTTTCGCGGGGAGCTCCTACGAGCAGTACTTC; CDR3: CASSAGDLFAGSSYEQYF
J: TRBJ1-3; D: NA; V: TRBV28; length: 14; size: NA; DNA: TGTGCCAGCAGTATGTGGGGTGCTGGAAACACCATATATTTT; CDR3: CASSMWGAGNTIYF
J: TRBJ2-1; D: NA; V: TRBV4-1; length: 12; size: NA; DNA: TGCGCCAGCTTGGGACCCTTGAATGAGCAGTTCTTC; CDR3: CASLGPLNEQFF
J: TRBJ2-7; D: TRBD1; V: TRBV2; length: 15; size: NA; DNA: TGTGCCAGCAGTCTTTATGGGACAGGCTTCTACGAGCAGTACTTC; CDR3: CASSLYGTGFYEQYF
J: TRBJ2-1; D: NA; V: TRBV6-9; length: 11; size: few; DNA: TGTGCCAGCAGTTACGGTAATGAGCAGTTCTTC; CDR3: CASSYGNEQFF
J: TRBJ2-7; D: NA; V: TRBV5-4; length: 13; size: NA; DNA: TGTGCCAGCAGCTGGGACGCATCCTACGAGCAGTACTTC; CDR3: CASSWDASYEQYF
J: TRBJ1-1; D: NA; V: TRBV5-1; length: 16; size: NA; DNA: TGCGCCAGCAGCTTGTGGGGAGCTTTTATGAACACTGAAGCTTTCTTT; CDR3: CASSLWGAFMNTEAFF
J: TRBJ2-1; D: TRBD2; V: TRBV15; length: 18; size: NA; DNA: TGTGCCACCAGCAGTGACGACCTCACTAGCGGGAGGCTCAATGAGCAGTTCTTC; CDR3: CATSSDDLTSGRLNEQFF
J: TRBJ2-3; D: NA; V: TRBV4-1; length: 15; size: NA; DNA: TGCGCCAGCAGCCAAGAATCGGACGACAGAACAACGCAGTATTTT; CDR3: CASSQESDDRTTQYF
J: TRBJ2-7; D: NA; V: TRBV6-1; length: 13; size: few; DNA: TGTGCCAGCAAAGCCCTTTTCCTCTACGAGCAGTACTTC; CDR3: CASKALFLYEQYF
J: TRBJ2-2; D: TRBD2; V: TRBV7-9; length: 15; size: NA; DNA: TGTGCCAGCAGCACGGGGAGGGGAGACACCGGGGAGCTGTTTTTT; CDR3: CASSTGRGDTGELFF
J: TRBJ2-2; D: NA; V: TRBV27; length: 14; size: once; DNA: TGTGCCAGCAGTTTTGTGTCGGACACCGGGGAGCTGTTTTTT; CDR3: CASSFVSDTGELFF
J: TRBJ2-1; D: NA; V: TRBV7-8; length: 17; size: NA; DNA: TGTGCCAGCAGCTTATACACAGGAATAGCGCGCTACAATGAGCAGTTCTTC; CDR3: CASSLYTGIARYNEQFF
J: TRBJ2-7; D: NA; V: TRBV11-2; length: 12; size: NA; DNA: TGTGCCAGCAGCTCCTTTTTGGGCGAGCAGTACTTC; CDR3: CASSSFLGEQYF
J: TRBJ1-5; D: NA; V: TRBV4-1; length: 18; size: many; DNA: TGCGCCAGCAGCCAAGAGGGACTTACAAATAGGGTCGATCAGCCCCAGCATTTT; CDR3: CASSQEGLTNRVDQPQHF
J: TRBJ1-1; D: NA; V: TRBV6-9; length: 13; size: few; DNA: TGTGCCAGCAGTTACCAAGCGTACACTGAAGCTTTCTTT; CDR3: CASSYQAYTEAFF
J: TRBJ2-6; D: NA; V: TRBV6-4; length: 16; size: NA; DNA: TGTGCCAGCAGCCCCCAGGCAGGAACCGGGGCCAACGTCCTGACTTTC; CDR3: CASSPQAGTGANVLTF
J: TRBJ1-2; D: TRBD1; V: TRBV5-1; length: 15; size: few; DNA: TGCGCCAGCAGCTTGGGCGGACAGGCCCTACGAGGCTACACCTTC; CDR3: CASSLGGQALRGYTF
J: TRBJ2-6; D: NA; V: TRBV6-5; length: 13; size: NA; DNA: TGTGCCAGCGGTACAACTGGGGCCAACGTCCTGACTTTC; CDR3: CASGTTGANVLTF